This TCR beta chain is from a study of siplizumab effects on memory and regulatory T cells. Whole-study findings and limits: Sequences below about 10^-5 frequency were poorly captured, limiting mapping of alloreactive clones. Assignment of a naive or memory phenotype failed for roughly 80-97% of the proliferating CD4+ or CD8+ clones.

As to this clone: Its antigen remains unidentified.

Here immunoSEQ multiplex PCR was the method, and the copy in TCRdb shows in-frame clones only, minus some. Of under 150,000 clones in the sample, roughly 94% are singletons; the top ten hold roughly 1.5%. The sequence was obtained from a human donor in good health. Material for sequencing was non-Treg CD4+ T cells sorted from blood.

The CDR3: CASSSRMPGSKNTEAFF. In DNA, the CDR3 is TGTGCCAGCAGCTCCCGAATGCCGGGATCTAAAAACACTGAAGCTTTCTTT. The rearrangement links TRBV5-6 to TRBJ1-1; the D is unclear. The CDR3 is made up of 17 amino acids. Germline CDR1 SGHDT, CDR2 YYEEEE. The ends were cut back, 3 bases at V and 2 bases at J, with 20 bases in the middle.